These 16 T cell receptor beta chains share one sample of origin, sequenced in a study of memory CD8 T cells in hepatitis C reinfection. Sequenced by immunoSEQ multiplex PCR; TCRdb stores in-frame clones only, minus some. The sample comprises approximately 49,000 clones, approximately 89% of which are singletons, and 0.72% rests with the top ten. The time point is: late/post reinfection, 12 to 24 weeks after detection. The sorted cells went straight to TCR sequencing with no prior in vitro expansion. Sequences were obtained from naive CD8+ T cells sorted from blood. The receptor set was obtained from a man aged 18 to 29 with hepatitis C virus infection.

In nucleotides, the CDR3 is TGTGCCAGCAGCTGGGGGCCTGGGTTAGCGAACACCGGGGAGCTGTTTTTT. This translates into CASSWGPGLANTGELFF. V and J are TRBV5-4 and TRBJ2-2; possible D gene TRBD1, 6 bases. V dropped 3 bases and J dropped 0 bases, with 15 bases sitting between them. There are 17 residues in the CDR3. The germline V gene encodes CDR1 SGHNT and CDR2 YYREEE (reference sequence).

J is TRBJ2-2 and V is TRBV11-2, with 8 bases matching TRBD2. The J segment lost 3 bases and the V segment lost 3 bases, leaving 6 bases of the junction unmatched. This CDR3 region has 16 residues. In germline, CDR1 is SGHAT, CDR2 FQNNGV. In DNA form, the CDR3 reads TGTGCCAGCAGCTTCCCCGGGACTAGTGACACCGGGGAGCTGTTTTTT. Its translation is CASSFPGTSDTGELFF. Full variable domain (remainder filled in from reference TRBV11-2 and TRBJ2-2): EAGVAQSPRYKIIEKRQSVAFWCNPISGHATLYWYQQILGQGPKLLIQFQNNGVVDDSQLPKDRFSAERLKGVDSTLKIQPAKLEDSAVYLCASSFPGTSDTGELFFGEGSRLTVL.

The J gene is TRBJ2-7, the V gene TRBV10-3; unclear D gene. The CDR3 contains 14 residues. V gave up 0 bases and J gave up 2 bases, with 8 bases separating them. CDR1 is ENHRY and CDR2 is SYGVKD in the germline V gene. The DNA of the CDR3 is TGTGCCATCAGTGAGTCCAACAGACCCTACGAGCAGTACTTC. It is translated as CAISESNRPYEQYF.

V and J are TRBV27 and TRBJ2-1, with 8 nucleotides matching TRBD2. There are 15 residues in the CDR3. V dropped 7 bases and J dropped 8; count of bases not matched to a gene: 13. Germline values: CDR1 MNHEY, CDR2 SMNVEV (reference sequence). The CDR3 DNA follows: TGTGCCAGCAATACCCCCGGCGGGGGGAGATATGAGCAGTTCTTC. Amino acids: CASNTPGGGRYEQFF.

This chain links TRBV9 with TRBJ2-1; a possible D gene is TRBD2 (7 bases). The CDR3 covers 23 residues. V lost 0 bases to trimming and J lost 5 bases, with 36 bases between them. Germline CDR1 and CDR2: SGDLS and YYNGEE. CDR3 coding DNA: TGTGCCAGCAGCGTAGGGGGGTTGGAGGGGGGAGGCACTAGCGAGGGCTCAGACAATGAGCAGTTCTTC. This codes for CASSVGGLEGGGTSEGSDNEQFF. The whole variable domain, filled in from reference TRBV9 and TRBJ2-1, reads DSGVTQTPKHLITATGQRVTLRCSPRSGDLSVYWYQQSLDQGLQFLIQYYNGEERAKGNILERFSAQQFPDLHSELNLSSLELGDSALYFCASSVGGLEGGGTSEGSDNEQFFGPGTRLTVL.

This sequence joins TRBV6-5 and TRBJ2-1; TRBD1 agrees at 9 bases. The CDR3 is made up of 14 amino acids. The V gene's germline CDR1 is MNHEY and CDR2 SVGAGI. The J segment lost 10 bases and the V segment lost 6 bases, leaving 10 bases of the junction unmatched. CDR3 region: CASSPTTGGGEQFF. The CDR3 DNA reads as TGTGCCAGCAGCCCGACGACAGGGGGTGGCGAGCAGTTCTTC.

The CDR3 region is CASSSGLAGVRSYNEQFF. CDR3 sequence (DNA): TGCGCCAGCAGCTCAGGACTAGCGGGGGTCCGCTCCTACAATGAGCAGTTCTTC. The rearrangement links TRBV5-1 to TRBJ2-1; 13 nucleotides line up with TRBD2. V lost 3 bases and J lost 0; bases outside the gene matches: 6. Looked up from germline, CDR1 is SGHRS and CDR2 is YFSETQ. The CDR3 totals 18 residues.

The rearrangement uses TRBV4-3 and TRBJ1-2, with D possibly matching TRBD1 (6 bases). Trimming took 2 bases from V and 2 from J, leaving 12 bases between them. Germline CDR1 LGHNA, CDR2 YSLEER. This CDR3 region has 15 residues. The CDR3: CASSQSPQGNYGYTF. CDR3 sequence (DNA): TGCGCCAGCAGCCAATCCCCTCAGGGGAACTATGGCTACACCTTC.

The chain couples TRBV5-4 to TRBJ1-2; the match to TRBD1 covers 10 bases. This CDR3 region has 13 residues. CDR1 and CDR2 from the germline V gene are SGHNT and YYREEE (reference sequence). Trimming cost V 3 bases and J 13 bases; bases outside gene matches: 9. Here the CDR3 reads CASSSSPGQGLTF. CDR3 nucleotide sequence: TGTGCCAGCAGCTCATCTCCGGGACAGGGGCTCACCTTC.

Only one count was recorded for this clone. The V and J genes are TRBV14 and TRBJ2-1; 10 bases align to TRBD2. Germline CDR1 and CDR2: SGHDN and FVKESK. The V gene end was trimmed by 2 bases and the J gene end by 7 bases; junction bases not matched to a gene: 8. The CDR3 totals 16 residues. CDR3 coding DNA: TGTGCCAGCAGCCAAATAGCGGGAGGACCCACTAATGAGCAGTTCTTC. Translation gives CASSQIAGGPTNEQFF.

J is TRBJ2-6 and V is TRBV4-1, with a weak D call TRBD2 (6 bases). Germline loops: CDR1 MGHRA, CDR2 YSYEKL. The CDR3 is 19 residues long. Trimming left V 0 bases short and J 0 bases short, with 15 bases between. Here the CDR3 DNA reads TGCGCCAGCAGCCAAGAATGGAGGGACGGATCCTCTGGGGCCAACGTCCTGACTTTC. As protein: CASSQEWRDGSSGANVLTF.

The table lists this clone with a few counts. The CDR3 protein is CASSLAAGLGTEAFF. The CDR3, as DNA: TGTGCCAGCAGCTTAGCTGCAGGGCTGGGAACTGAAGCTTTCTTT. J is TRBJ1-1 and V is TRBV11-2, with D possibly TRBD1 on 5 matching bases. The germline V gene encodes CDR1 SGHAT and CDR2 FQNNGV. Between the trimmed V and J ends, which lost 1 base and 5 bases, there was a span of 14 bases. CDR3 size: 15 residues.

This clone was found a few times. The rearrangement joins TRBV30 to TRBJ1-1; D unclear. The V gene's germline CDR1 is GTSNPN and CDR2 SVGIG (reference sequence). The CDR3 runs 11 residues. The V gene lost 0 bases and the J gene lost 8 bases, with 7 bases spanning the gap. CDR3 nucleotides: TGTGCCTGGAGTGTTGGGCTGGAAGCTTTCTTT. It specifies CAWSVGLEAFF. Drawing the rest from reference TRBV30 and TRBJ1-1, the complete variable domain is SQTIHQWPATLVQPVGSPLSLECTVEGTSNPNLYWYRQAAGRGLQLLFYSVGIGQISSEVPQNLSASRPQDRQFILSSKKLLLSDSGFYLCAWSVGLEAFFGQGTRLTVV.

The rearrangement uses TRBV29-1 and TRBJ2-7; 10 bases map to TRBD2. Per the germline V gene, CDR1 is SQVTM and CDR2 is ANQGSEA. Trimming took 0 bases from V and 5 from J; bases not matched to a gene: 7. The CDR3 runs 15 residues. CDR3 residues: CSVEDGSSGSNEQYF. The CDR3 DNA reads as TGCAGCGTTGAAGATGGGTCTAGCGGGAGTAACGAGCAGTACTTC.

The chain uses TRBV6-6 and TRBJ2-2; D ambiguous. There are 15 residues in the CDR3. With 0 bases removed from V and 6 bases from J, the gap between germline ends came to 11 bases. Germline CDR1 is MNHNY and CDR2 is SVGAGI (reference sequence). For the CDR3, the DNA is TGTGCCAGCAGTTACTCGGTCCGGAGATCCGGGGAGCTGTTTTTT. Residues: CASSYSVRRSGELFF.

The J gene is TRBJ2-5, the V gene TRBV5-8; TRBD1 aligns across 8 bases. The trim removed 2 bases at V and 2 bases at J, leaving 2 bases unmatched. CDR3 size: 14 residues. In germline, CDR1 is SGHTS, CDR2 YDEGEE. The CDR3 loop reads CASSFGQGQETQYF. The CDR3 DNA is TGTGCCAGCAGCTTCGGACAGGGACAAGAGACCCAGTACTTC.